This TCR beta chain emerged from a study of siplizumab effects on memory and regulatory T cells. Germline CDR1 SGHNT, CDR2 YYREEE (reference sequence). The V and J ends lost 4 bases and 3 bases, in that order; junction bases with no gene match: 6. The CDR3 extends over 14 amino acids. On this clone itself: Its antigen is not known.

Overall study results and limits: Naive T cell populations appeared to exhibit greater diversity than memory cells and appeared to be major alloresponse contributors. Siplizumab produced a significant drop in alloreactive sequences attributable to unstimulated CD4+ memory cells.

Produced via immunoSEQ multiplex PCR; TCRdb's table is partial and in-frame only. The sample has around 95,000 clones, approximately 94% seen once. The J gene is TRBJ1-2, the V gene TRBV5-4; TRBD1 aligns across 7 bases. The sequence was collected from a human donor in good health. The specimen sequenced was non-Treg CD4+ T cells sorted from blood. CDR3: CASSRDREDYGYTF. Written as DNA, the CDR3 is TGTGCCAGCAGCCGCGACAGGGAAGACTATGGCTACACCTTC.